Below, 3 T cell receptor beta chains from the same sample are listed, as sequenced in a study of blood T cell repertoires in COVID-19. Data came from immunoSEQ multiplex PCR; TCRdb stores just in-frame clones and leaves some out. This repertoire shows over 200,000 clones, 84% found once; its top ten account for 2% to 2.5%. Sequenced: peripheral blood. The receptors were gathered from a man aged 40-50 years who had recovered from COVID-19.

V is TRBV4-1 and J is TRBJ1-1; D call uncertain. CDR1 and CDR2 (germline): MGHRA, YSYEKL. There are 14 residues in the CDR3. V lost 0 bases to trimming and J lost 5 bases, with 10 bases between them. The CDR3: CASSQDIRETEAFF. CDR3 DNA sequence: TGCGCCAGCAGCCAAGATATTCGTGAGACTGAAGCTTTCTTT.

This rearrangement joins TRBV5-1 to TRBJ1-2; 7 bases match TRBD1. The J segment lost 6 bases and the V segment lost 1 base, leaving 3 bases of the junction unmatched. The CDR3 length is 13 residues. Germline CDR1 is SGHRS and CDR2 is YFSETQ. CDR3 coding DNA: TGCGCCAGCAGCTTGTCTAGGGGGCATGGCTACACCTTC. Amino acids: CASSLSRGHGYTF.

CDR3 residues: CASSSRDSRLLAKNIQYF. The CDR3 bases are TGTGCCAGCAGCTCAAGGGACAGCCGACTACTAGCCAAAAACATTCAGTACTTC. The chain is built from TRBV13 and TRBJ2-4, with TRBD1 matching 7 bases. Germline lookup yields CDR1 PRHDT and CDR2 FYEKMQ (reference sequence). This CDR3 contains 18 residues. The V and J ends lost 4 bases and 0 bases, in that order; junction bases with no gene match: 12. Full variable domain (outside the CDR3, taken from reference TRBV13 and TRBJ2-4): AAGVIQSPRHLIKEKRETATLKCYPIPRHDTVYWYQQGPGQDPQFLISFYEKMQSDKGSIPDRFSAQQFSDYHSELNMSSLELGDSALYFCASSSRDSRLLAKNIQYFGAGTRLSVL.